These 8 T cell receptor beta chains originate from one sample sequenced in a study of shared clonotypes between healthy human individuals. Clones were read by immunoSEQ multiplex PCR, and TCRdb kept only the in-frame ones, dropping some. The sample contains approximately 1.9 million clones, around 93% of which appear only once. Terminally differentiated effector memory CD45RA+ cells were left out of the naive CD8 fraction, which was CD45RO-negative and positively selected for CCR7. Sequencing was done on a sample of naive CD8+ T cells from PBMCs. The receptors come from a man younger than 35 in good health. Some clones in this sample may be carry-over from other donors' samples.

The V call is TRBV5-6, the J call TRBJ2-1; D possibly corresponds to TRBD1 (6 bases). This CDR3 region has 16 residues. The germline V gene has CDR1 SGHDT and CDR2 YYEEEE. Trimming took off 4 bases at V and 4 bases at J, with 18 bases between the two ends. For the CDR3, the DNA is TGTGCCAGCAGCCCCCTACAAGGACAGATTTACAATGAGCAGTTCTTC. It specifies CASSPLQGQIYNEQFF.

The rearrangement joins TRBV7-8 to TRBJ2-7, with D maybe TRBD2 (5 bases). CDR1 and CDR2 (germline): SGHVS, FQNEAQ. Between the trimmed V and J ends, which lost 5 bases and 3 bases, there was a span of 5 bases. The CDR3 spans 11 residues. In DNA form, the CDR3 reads TGTGCCAGCAGCGACTACTACGAGCAGTACTTC. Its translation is CASSDYYEQYF.

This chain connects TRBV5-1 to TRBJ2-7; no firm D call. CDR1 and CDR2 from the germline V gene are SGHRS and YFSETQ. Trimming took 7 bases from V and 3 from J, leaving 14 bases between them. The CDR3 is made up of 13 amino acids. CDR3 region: CASRRPSHYEQYF. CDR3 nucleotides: TGCGCCAGCCGGCGGCCGTCACACTACGAGCAGTACTTC.

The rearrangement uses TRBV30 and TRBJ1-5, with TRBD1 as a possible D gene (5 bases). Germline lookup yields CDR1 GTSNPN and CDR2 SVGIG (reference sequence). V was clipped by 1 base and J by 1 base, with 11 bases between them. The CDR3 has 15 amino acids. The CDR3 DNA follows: TGTGCCTGGAGTGGATGGGGGGAAAGCAATCAGCCCCAGCATTTT. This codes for CAWSGWGESNQPQHF.

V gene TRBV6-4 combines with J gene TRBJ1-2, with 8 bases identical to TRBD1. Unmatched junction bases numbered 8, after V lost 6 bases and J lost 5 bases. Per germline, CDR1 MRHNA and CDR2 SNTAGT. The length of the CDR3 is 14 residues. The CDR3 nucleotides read TGTGCCAGCAGACCGGACAGGGATCGGTATGGCTACACCTTC. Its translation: CASRPDRDRYGYTF.

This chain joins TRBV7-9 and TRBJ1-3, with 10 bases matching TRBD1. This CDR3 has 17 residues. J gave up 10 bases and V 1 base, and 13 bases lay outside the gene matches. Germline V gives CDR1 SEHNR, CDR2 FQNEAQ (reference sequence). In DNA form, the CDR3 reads TGTGCCAGCAGCTTAGGCCCGGGACAGGGGTTTTTTGAGACCATATATTTT. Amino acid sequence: CASSLGPGQGFFETIYF.

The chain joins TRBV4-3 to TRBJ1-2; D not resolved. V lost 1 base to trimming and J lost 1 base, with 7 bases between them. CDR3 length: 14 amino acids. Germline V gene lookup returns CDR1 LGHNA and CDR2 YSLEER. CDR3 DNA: TGCGCCAGCAGCCAAGGGTGGGGTAACTATGGCTACACCTTC. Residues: CASSQGWGNYGYTF.

The CDR3 region is CASVIWEGVNTEAFF. In DNA form, the CDR3 reads TGTGCCAGCGTTATTTGGGAGGGGGTGAACACTGAAGCTTTCTTT. The gene calls are TRBV7-9 and TRBJ1-1, with D tentatively TRBD1 (6 bases). From germline, CDR1 is SEHNR and CDR2 FQNEAQ (reference sequence). V was shortened by 8 bases and J by 0 bases, with 16 bases between the two germline ends. The CDR3 consists of 15 residues.